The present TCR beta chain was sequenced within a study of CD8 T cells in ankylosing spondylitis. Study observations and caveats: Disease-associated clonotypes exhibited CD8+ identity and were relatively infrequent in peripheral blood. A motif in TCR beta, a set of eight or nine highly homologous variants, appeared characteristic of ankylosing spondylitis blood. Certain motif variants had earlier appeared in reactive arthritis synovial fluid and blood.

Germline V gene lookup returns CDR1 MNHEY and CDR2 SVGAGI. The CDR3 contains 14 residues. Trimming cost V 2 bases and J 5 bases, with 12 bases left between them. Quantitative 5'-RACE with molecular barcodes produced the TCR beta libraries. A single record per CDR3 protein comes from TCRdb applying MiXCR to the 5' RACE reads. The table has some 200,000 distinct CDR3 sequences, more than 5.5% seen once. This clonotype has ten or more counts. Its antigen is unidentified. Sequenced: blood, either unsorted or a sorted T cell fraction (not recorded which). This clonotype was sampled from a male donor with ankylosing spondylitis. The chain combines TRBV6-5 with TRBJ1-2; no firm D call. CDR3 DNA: TGTGCCAGCAGTTACGAGGAGTCAGCATATGGCTACACCTTC. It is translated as CASSYEESAYGYTF.